Described below is a single T cell receptor (beta chain) sequence and its context. This clonotype was recorded many times. Its antigen is currently not known. Base qualities are missing; no much larger clone stands one base away. The CDR3 runs 13 amino acids, cysteine and phenylalanine included. The only DNA kept is the CDR3, 39 bases in frame from the first base. CDR1 and CDR2, looked up from the germline V gene, are SGHRS and YFSETQ. V drops 5 bases and J drops 8 bases, leaving 16 bases in between. This sample is drawn from a study of CD8 T cells in ankylosing spondylitis (dated by TCRdb to 2016 to 2017). The study in broad terms: The study profiled T cell receptor beta repertoires in healthy donors and ankylosing spondylitis patients to find disease-linked TCR variants. The full study cohort comprised about 24 ankylosing spondylitis patients and around 100 healthy donors. Peripheral blood was sampled, and synovial fluid was also collected from ankylosing spondylitis patients.

TCRdb lists the instrument as Illumina HiSeq 2500. TCR beta libraries were prepared by quantitative 5'-RACE with molecular barcodes. The source study handled its data this way. Disease-linked TCR variants were identified with a new computational method built on a probabilistic model of VDJ rearrangement. Through fastp at Q25 and MiXCR, TCRdb rebuilt clones from the public reads, retaining in-frame beta chains. Rows with one shared CDR3 protein collapse into an entry with the most common genes and DNA. TCRdb, rather than the study authors, made the V and J calls. Across this sample there are some 29,000 distinct CDR3 sequences, with roughly 7.9% seen only once. Together, the top ten hold over 9.5% of the sample. Broad study findings and their caveats: The disease-linked clones showed a CD8+ phenotype and occurred at relatively low frequencies in peripheral blood. Blood from ankylosing spondylitis patients appeared to be characterized by a TCR beta motif composed of about eight highly homologous amino acid variants. The disease-linked clones were reported as significantly enriched in matched synovial fluid samples from ankylosing spondylitis patients. Some TCR beta motif variants had previously been reported in synovial fluid and blood of reactive arthritis patients, which suggested common disease-initiation mechanisms.

Sequencing input: blood, either unsorted or a sorted T cell fraction (not recorded which). The sequence was collected from a male donor with ankylosing spondylitis or in good health (not recorded which). The chain couples TRBV5-1 to TRBJ1-1; there is no confident call for the D gene. The CDR3: CASSTDPEGEAFF. The DNA sequence reads TGCGCCAGCAGTACTGATCCAGAAGGAGAAGCTTTCTTT. The entire variable domain, with the stretches around the CDR3 drawn from the reference TRBV5-1 and TRBJ1-1 proteins, is KAGVTQTPRYLIKTRGQQVTLSCSPISGHRSVSWYQQTPGQGLQFLFEYFSETQRNKGNFPGRFSGRQFSNSRSEMNVSTLELGDSALYLCASSTDPEGEAFFGQGTRLTVV.